Following are 8 T cell receptor beta chains from one sample sequenced in a study of blood T cells in healthy people across ages. Combining a sample-barcoded 5' primer with a J-beta primer mix, a second PCR ran for roughly 6 to 12 cycles. MiXCR was run by TCRdb on the 5' RACE reads, yielding one entry per CDR3 protein. Among hundreds of thousands of distinct CDR3 sequences listed, 58% were seen once. The specimen was blood. These receptors were taken from a man aged 60 to 75 in good health.

This clonotype was counted a few times. A much larger clone is a single base away; this may be a read error. DNA of the CDR3: TGTGCCAGCAGCCCAGGGGAGTACAATGAGCAGTACTTC. Encoded protein: CASSPGEYNEQYF. The genes are TRBV5-6 and TRBJ2-1, with a tentative D call TRBD1 (6 bases). The closer fit of TRBJ2-7 to the DNA end suggests the J call may be wrong. Looked up from germline, CDR1 is SGHDT and CDR2 is YYEEEE. CDR3 length: 13 residues.

In its sample, this clonotype was seen once. The gene calls are TRBV20-1 and TRBJ2-3, with D hard to call. The CDR3 spans 12 residues. Per germline, CDR1 DFQATT and CDR2 SNEGSKA (reference sequence). Deletions cut 0 bases from V and 5 bases from J, with 6 bases between. The CDR3 region has the DNA TGCAGTGCTAGAGATTGGGGAGATACGCAGTATTTT. It translates to CSARDWGDTQYF.

J is TRBJ1-6 and V is TRBV10-2; D is ambiguous. CDR1 WSHSY and CDR2 SAAADI come from the germline V gene. The germline V and J ends were trimmed by 0 bases and 8 bases, with 5 bases remaining between them. The CDR3 covers 13 residues. The CDR3 region has the DNA TGCGCCAGCAGTGAGTCCTGGGATTCACCCCTCCACTTT. This encodes CASSESWDSPLHF.

The chain is built from TRBV7-9 and TRBJ1-2; no firm D call. The CDR3 is made up of 14 amino acids. The V and J ends lost 1 base and 4 bases respectively, with 10 bases between them. Germline-derived CDR1 and CDR2 are SEHNR and FQNEAQ (reference sequence). Written as DNA, the CDR3 is TGTGCCAGCAGCTTAGTCGGCGCGAGCTATGGCTACACCTTC. Translated: CASSLVGASYGYTF.

This clonotype was detected a few times. The chain links TRBV20-1 to TRBJ2-1; 14 nucleotides match TRBD2. Per germline, CDR1 DFQATT and CDR2 SNEGSKA (reference sequence). The CDR3 has 16 residues. The V segment lost 7 bases and the J segment 4 bases; nucleotides outside the gene matches: 9. CDR3 sequence reads: CSVKTSGGALYNEQFF. Written as DNA, the CDR3 is TGCAGTGTTAAGACTAGCGGGGGGGCCTTATACAATGAGCAGTTCTTC.

The gene calls are TRBV7-9 and TRBJ2-6, with D hard to call. The germline gives CDR1 SEHNR, CDR2 FQNEAQ (reference sequence). The CDR3 spans 14 residues. V was pared by 7 bases and J by 3 bases, with 10 bases between. This chain's CDR3 is CASTRGVGANVLTF. The CDR3 DNA reads TGTGCCAGCACCCGTGGGGTTGGGGCCAACGTCCTGACTTTC.

The V call is TRBV7-7, the J call TRBJ1-1; 8 nucleotides match TRBD1. This CDR3 contains 15 residues. Germline V gene sequence: CDR1 SSHAT, CDR2 FNYEAQ (reference sequence). The junction had 9 bases not matched to a gene; V was cut back by 5 bases and J by 4 bases. Written as DNA, the CDR3 is TGTGCCAGCAGCCCCCTGACAGGGGCGAGCACTGAAGCTTTCTTT. It codes for CASSPLTGASTEAFF.

This clonotype was recorded once. The chain carries TRBV11-2 and TRBJ2-5; D uncertain. Trimming left V 1 base short and J 5 bases short, with 14 bases between. From germline, CDR1 is SGHAT and CDR2 FQNNGV. The CDR3 is 15 residues long. The CDR3 reads CASSLAPVVGETQYF. DNA for the CDR3: TGTGCCAGCAGCTTAGCCCCGGTCGTGGGGGAGACCCAGTACTTC.